This is a list of T cell receptor beta chains from one sample in a study of cytomegalovirus exposure and HLA in healthy donors. The repertoire was sequenced with immunoSEQ multiplex PCR; TCRdb's copy has only in-frame clones and lacks some. There are about 140,000 clones in the sample; about 61% occur only once, and 2% to 3% lies in the top ten. The sequenced sample was PBMCs. The receptors here all came from a woman between 40 and 50 years old in good health and CMV-seronegative. Both conserved end residues are part of each CDR3. A D gene is named only where the DNA matches it firmly. Rows give clone size only sometimes, using once, few, many, or a class for an expanded clone.

V gene	clone size	J gene	D gene	CDR3 protein	CDR3 DNA
TRBV10-2	few	TRBJ1-5	NA	CASSEKPRGGQPQHF	TGCGCCAGCAGTGAGAAACCTAGGGGGGGTCAGCCCCAGCATTTT
TRBV7-9	few	TRBJ1-2	NA	CASSSQGYLYGYTF	TGTGCCAGCAGCTCCCAGGGTTACCTCTATGGCTACACCTTC
TRBV7-2	few	TRBJ1-5	TRBD1	CASSSTGGLNQPQHF	TGTGCCAGCAGCTCAACAGGGGGGCTCAATCAGCCCCAGCATTTT
TRBV18	NA	TRBJ1-5	NA	CASSPPYSNQPQHF	TGTGCCAGCTCACCCCCTTATAGCAATCAGCCCCAGCATTTT
TRBV5-1	NA	TRBJ2-1	TRBD2	CASRTGTSFGNEQFF	TGCGCCAGCAGAACCGGGACTAGCTTCGGCAATGAGCAGTTCTTC
TRBV7-2	NA	TRBJ2-7	TRBD1	CASSLVTGQGAKEQYF	TGTGCCAGCAGCTTAGTCACCGGACAGGGGGCTAAGGAGCAGTACTTC
TRBV13	NA	TRBJ2-2	NA	CASSPEGGRELFF	TGTGCCAGCAGCCCTGAAGGTGGGCGGGAGCTGTTTTTT
TRBV10-3	NA	TRBJ1-1	TRBD1	CAISLSPGGLSPEAFF	TGTGCCATCAGTCTTTCCCCAGGGGGTTTGAGCCCTGAAGCTTTCTTT
TRBV14	NA	TRBJ1-1	NA	CASSQQTGKARTEAFF	TGTGCCAGCAGCCAACAAACAGGGAAAGCAAGGACTGAAGCTTTCTTT
TRBV6-1	once	TRBJ2-7	NA	CASSEAQLVGAEQYF	TGTGCCAGCAGTGAAGCGCAACTAGTAGGCGCCGAGCAGTACTTC
TRBV28	NA	TRBJ1-1	TRBD1	CASSSRVGQAIFFEAFF	TGTGCCAGCAGTTCGCGAGTCGGACAGGCTATATTTTTTGAAGCTTTCTTT
TRBV5-1	NA	TRBJ1-2	NA	CASSLAATEGRGYTF	TGCGCCAGCAGCTTGGCCGCGACCGAGGGCCGAGGCTACACCTTC
TRBV7-6	NA	TRBJ2-7	NA	CASSSSNRYEQYF	TGTGCCAGCAGCTCCTCTAACCGCTACGAGCAGTACTTC
TRBV5-4	NA	TRBJ2-7	NA	CASARDASIPYEQYF	TGTGCCAGCGCTCGGGATGCCAGTATTCCCTACGAGCAGTACTTC
TRBV27	NA	TRBJ1-5	TRBD1	CASSRTGERSNQPQHF	TGTGCCAGCAGCCGAACAGGGGAACGGAGCAATCAGCCCCAGCATTTT
TRBV6-1	NA	TRBJ2-7	NA	CASTGGRWGSYEQYF	TGTGCCAGCACCGGGGGACGGTGGGGTTCCTACGAGCAGTACTTC
TRBV30	NA	TRBJ1-1	TRBD1	CAWDRGHLLEAFF	TGTGCCTGGGACAGGGGCCACCTACTTGAAGCTTTCTTT
TRBV19	NA	TRBJ1-5	NA	CASIAGFSSNQPQHF	TGTGCCAGTATCGCCGGGTTCAGTAGCAATCAGCCCCAGCATTTT
TRBV5-4	few	TRBJ2-5	NA	CASSLWAGVKTQYF	TGTGCCAGCAGCTTGTGGGCAGGGGTGAAGACCCAGTACTTC
TRBV5-1	NA	TRBJ1-1	NA	CASSLERGRAEAFF	TGCGCCAGCAGCTTGGAGCGGGGGCGGGCTGAAGCTTTCTTT
TRBV7-2	NA	TRBJ2-5	NA	CASSFPTGRRETQYF	TGTGCCAGCAGCTTCCCTACAGGGCGGCGGGAGACCCAGTACTTC
TRBV9	NA	TRBJ1-3	NA	CASSAVGGSGNTIYF	TGTGCCAGCAGCGCGGTCGGGGGTTCTGGAAACACCATATATTTT
TRBV6-6	NA	TRBJ2-3	NA	CASSRGQVTDTQYF	TGTGCCAGCAGCCGCGGGCAGGTTACAGATACGCAGTATTTT
TRBV11-3	few	TRBJ1-4	NA	CASSYRTTSREKLFF	TGTGCCAGCAGTTATAGGACAACAAGTCGGGAAAAACTGTTTTTT
TRBV2	few	TRBJ1-5	TRBD1	CASSEERGTGGFNQPQHF	TGTGCCAGCAGTGAAGAGAGGGGGACAGGGGGTTTCAATCAGCCCCAGCATTTT